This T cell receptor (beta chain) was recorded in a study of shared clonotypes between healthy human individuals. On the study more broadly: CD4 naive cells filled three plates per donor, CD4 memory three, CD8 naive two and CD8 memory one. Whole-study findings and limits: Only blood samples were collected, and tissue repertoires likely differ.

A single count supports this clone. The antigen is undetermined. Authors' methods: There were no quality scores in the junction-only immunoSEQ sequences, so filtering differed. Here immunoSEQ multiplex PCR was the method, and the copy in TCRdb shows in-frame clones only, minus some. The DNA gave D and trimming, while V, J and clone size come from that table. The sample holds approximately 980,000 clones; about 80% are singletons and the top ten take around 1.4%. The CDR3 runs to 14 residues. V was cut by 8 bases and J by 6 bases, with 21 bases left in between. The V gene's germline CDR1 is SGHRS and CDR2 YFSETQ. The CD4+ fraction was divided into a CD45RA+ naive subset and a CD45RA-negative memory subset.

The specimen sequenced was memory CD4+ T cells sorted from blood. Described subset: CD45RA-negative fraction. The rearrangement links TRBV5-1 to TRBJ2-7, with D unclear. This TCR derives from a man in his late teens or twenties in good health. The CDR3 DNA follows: TGCGCCAGTCTTGACACAGCCTCTGGGTCCGAGCAGTACTTC. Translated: CASLDTASGSEQYF.